A single sample is the source of the 20 T cell receptor beta chains below, sequenced in a study of human T cells and chemical hapten exposure. MiXCR, applied by TCRdb to the RACE reads, yields one record per CDR3 protein. The repertoire has 150,000 to 200,000 distinct CDR3 sequences, around a quarter of them found once; the top ten carry roughly 2.3%. The time point denotes: patch test 3, about 24 weeks after DPC sensitization. Treatment reported: therapeutic diphenylcyclopropenone sensitization with weekly scalp DPC. The source material was whole blood, sampled in connection with sensitization to the hapten diphenylcyclopropenone (DPC). The source is a woman aged 35 to 49 with alopecia areata. Some clones in this sample may be carry-over from other donors' samples.

This clonotype was counted only a few times. J is TRBJ2-1 and V is TRBV28; D tentatively fits TRBD1 or TRBD2 (5 bases each). This CDR3 has 15 residues. Germline loops: CDR1 MDHEN, CDR2 SYDVKM. The V end was cut by 5 bases, the J end by 0 bases, with 11 bases between. In DNA form, the CDR3 reads TGTGCCAGCAGTCGGGACCTCAGCTCCTACAATGAGCAGTTCTTC. It yields the protein CASSRDLSSYNEQFF.

V gene TRBV4-1 combines with J gene TRBJ2-5, with D uncertain. Germline loops: CDR1 MGHRA, CDR2 YSYEKL. V lost 4 bases and J 5 bases, leaving 11 bases between the germline ends. This CDR3 region has 13 residues. CDR3 DNA: TGCGCCAGCAGCCTAGCTCTGGGGGAGACCCAGTACTTC. Protein: CASSLALGETQYF.

J is TRBJ2-7 and V is TRBV5-1, with TRBD2 identical over 12 bases. The germline gives CDR1 SGHRS, CDR2 YFSETQ. V lost 4 bases and J lost 0; bases outside the gene matches: 5. CDR3 length: 16 residues. Here the CDR3 reads CASSPETSGSSYEQYF. For the CDR3, the DNA is TGCGCCAGCAGCCCCGAGACTAGCGGGAGCTCCTACGAGCAGTACTTC.

This clonotype was observed a few times. The J gene is TRBJ1-5, the V gene TRBV10-3; D gene uncertain. The CDR3 sequence is 16 residues long. CDR1 and CDR2 (germline): ENHRY, SYGVKD. Trimming removed 3 bases at V and 9 bases at J, with 21 bases between. CDR3 amino acids: CAISDQRPEAGGPQHF. CDR3 DNA: TGTGCCATCAGTGATCAGAGGCCCGAAGCGGGAGGGCCCCAGCATTTT.

The chain couples TRBV27 to TRBJ1-6, with no clear D. The germline V gene has CDR1 MNHEY and CDR2 SMNVEV (reference sequence). The V gene lost 6 bases and the J gene lost 11 bases, with 14 bases spanning the gap. The CDR3 contains 13 residues. CDR3 amino acids: CASRPAGIAPLHF. The CDR3 region has the DNA TGTGCCAGCAGACCCGCAGGAATCGCACCCCTCCACTTT.

This clonotype occurred a few times. This rearrangement joins TRBV29-1 to TRBJ1-1, with D possibly being TRBD1 (5 bases). The CDR3 contains 13 residues. V was cut by 3 bases and J by 4 bases, with 12 bases left in between. Germline CDR1 reads SQVTM; CDR2 reads ANQGSEA. The CDR3 coding sequence is TGCAGCGTTGATATAGCGGGGGGCACTGAAGCTTTCTTT. As protein: CSVDIAGGTEAFF.

The sample holds a few counts of this clonotype. The chain employs TRBV7-2 and TRBJ1-2, with unresolved D. Trimming pared 5 bases from V and 5 bases from J, leaving 15 bases between. CDR1 is SGHTA and CDR2 is FQGNSA in the germline V gene. The CDR3 runs to 14 residues. The DNA for the CDR3 is TGTGCCAGCAGCCCCAGGAGAGACCCGTATGGCTACACCTTC. Its protein is CASSPRRDPYGYTF.

This clonotype was recorded many times. The CDR3 is CASRGLAGRLGDTQYF. CDR3 in DNA: TGTGCCAGCAGGGGACTAGCGGGACGCCTTGGGGATACGCAGTATTTT. The chain is built from TRBV11-2 and TRBJ2-3; 13 nucleotides match TRBD2. The junction had 9 bases not matched to a gene; V was cut back by 6 bases and J by 6 bases. This CDR3 contains 16 residues. Germline V lookup: CDR1 SGHAT, CDR2 FQNNGV.

There are a few counts of this clonotype. The chain has TRBV20-1 and TRBJ2-7; D is possibly TRBD1 (5 bases). This CDR3 is 11 amino acids long. The V gene lost 2 bases and the J gene lost 5 bases, with 7 bases spanning the gap. Per germline, CDR1 DFQATT and CDR2 SNEGSKA (reference sequence). DNA for the CDR3: TGCAGTGCTAGACAGGGAAACGAGCAGTACTTC. Translated, it gives CSARQGNEQYF.

This clonotype has just a few counts. The CDR3, as DNA: TGTGCCAGCAGTTACTCGGACGGATACTACGAGCAGTACTTC. The encoded protein is CASSYSDGYYEQYF. This chain joins TRBV6-5 and TRBJ2-7; D remains unclear. Germline CDR1 MNHEY, CDR2 SVGAGI. Trimming pared 0 bases from V and 3 bases from J, leaving 9 bases between. The CDR3 is made up of 14 amino acids.

The CDR3 sequence: CASSETGDPFYGYTF. For the CDR3, the DNA is TGTGCCAGCAGCGAAACAGGGGATCCGTTCTATGGCTACACCTTC. The chain recombines TRBV9 with TRBJ1-2, with TRBD1 matching over 7 bases. Germline CDR1 reads SGDLS; CDR2 reads YYNGEE. The CDR3 extends over 15 amino acids. J lost 4 bases, V lost 3 bases, and 9 bases had no gene match.

This chain links TRBV10-3 with TRBJ2-1; no firm D call. The V end was cut by 0 bases, the J end by 10 bases, with 7 bases between. Germline lookup yields CDR1 ENHRY and CDR2 SYGVKD. The CDR3 runs to 12 residues. CDR3 sequence: CAISESRWEQFF. CDR3 DNA sequence: TGTGCCATCAGTGAGTCCAGATGGGAGCAGTTCTTC.

This clonotype was detected many times. The chain's CDR3 is CASIPPPSGANVLTF. The CDR3 region has the DNA TGTGCCAGCATTCCCCCCCCTTCTGGGGCCAACGTCCTGACTTTC. This sequence joins TRBV11-2 and TRBJ2-6; D not resolved. This CDR3 has 15 residues. CDR1 is SGHAT and CDR2 is FQNNGV in the germline V gene. Trimming took 7 bases from V and 1 from J, leaving 11 bases between them.

V is TRBV5-1 and J is TRBJ2-5, with 8 bases identical to TRBD1. CDR1 and CDR2 (germline): SGHRS, YFSETQ. CDR3 length equals 15 residues. With V trimmed by 0 bases and J by 0 bases, 1 base remained unmatched. The DNA for the CDR3 is TGCGCCAGCAGCTTGGACAGGGGGTACCAAGAGACCCAGTACTTC. Translating it yields CASSLDRGYQETQYF.

This clonotype was seen a single time. The chain combines TRBV2 with TRBJ1-5; TRBD1 agrees at 9 bases. The junction had 7 bases not matched to a gene; V was cut back by 5 bases and J by 8 bases. Germline CDR1 is SNHLY and CDR2 is FYNNEI. CDR3 length equals 14 residues. CDR3 loop: CASSSQGAGEPQHF. The DNA for the CDR3 is TGTGCCAGCAGTTCACAGGGGGCTGGGGAGCCCCAGCATTTT.

This clonotype was seen only a few times. This chain links TRBV6-6 with TRBJ2-1, with TRBD2 as a possible D gene (5 bases). V lost 6 bases and J lost 14, with 17 bases in between. The CDR3 loop spans 12 amino acids. Germline CDR1 and CDR2: MNHNY and SVGAGI (reference sequence). CDR3 nucleotides: TGTGCCAGCAGCCCCAATCTGGGGAGAGAGTTCTTC. It is translated as CASSPNLGREFF.

This clonotype was recorded a few times. J is TRBJ1-4 and V is TRBV18, with 11 bases matching TRBD1. V shed 4 bases, J shed 10 bases, and the junction held 23 bases outside the gene matches. CDR1 and CDR2 from the germline V gene are KGHSH and LQKENI. CDR3 length equals 20 residues. The CDR3 region has the DNA TGTGCCAGCTCACGCCGCTCAATCCGGGACAGGGGGTCCAACGGCGGAAAACTGTTTTTT. It codes for CASSRRSIRDRGSNGGKLFF.

This chain joins TRBV29-1 and TRBJ2-2, with TRBD2 identical over 9 bases. The CDR3 sequence is 12 residues long. Per the germline V gene, CDR1 is SQVTM and CDR2 is ANQGSEA. With V trimmed by 7 bases and J by 7 bases, 4 bases remained unmatched. The CDR3 loop reads CSAAGGLGELFF. For the CDR3, the DNA is TGCAGCGCAGCGGGAGGACTCGGGGAGCTGTTTTTT.

The V gene is TRBV7-9, the J gene TRBJ2-5; 7 bases are a match to TRBD1. Per germline, CDR1 SEHNR and CDR2 FQNEAQ (reference sequence). With 2 bases clipped from V and 4 bases from J, the junction kept 13 bases outside the gene matches. The CDR3 contains 17 residues. The chain's CDR3 is CASSLILDRVGVETQYF. The CDR3, as DNA: TGTGCCAGCAGCTTAATCCTTGACAGGGTCGGAGTAGAGACCCAGTACTTC.

This clonotype was seen a handful of times. The V gene is TRBV7-9, the J gene TRBJ1-4, with TRBD1 as a possible D gene (5 bases). The germline V and J ends were trimmed by 0 bases and 6 bases, with 8 bases remaining between them. CDR3 size: 14 residues. Germline V gene lookup returns CDR1 SEHNR and CDR2 FQNEAQ (reference sequence). As DNA, the CDR3 is TGTGCCAGCAGCTTAGCCAGGGACGATGAAAAACTGTTTTTT. Its translation: CASSLARDDEKLFF.